This T cell receptor beta chain was sequenced during a study of vaccination and CD4 T cells after COVID-19. Study summary: Post-COVID specimens were obtained a median about 95 days after diagnosis (range 35 to 161).

V gave up 3 bases and J gave up 8 bases; unmatched junction bases: 6. This CDR3 is built from 14 residues. Germline V gene lookup returns CDR1 MNHNS and CDR2 SASEGT. Turning to this clonotype: The antigen is undetermined.

CD4+ T cells that had been cultured provided DNA sequenced with the Oncomine TCR Beta short-read assay. Extraction of genomic DNA was performed on cultured CD4+ T cells. Each CDR3 protein is one row after TCRdb ran MiXCR on the PCR reads. The repertoire has some 9,500 distinct CDR3 sequences, more than 25% of them found once; the top ten carry about 23%. Regarding treatment: approximately 10-day PBMC culture with coronavirus spike peptide pools or control peptides (ViraFEST assay). From the unexposed donor, CD4+ T cells were collected ahead of the COVID-19 pandemic (2011-2018). What was sequenced was CD4+ T cells from blood, cultured in vitro. The chain employs TRBV6-1 and TRBJ2-1, with TRBD1 matching over 8 bases. This TCR was sampled from a human donor in good health. CDR3 sequence: CASSEGQGADEQFF. The CDR3 DNA is TGTGCCAGCAGTGAGGGGCAGGGGGCGGATGAGCAGTTCTTC.